Listed here are 10 T cell receptor beta chains from one sample, sequenced in a study of control samples from healthy donors and cancer patients. The protocol was immunoSEQ multiplex PCR, while the TCRdb copy is restricted to in-frame clones and leaves out a portion. The sample contains 100,000 to 150,000 clones, approximately 87% of which appear only once. The sequenced sample consisted of blood. These receptors were collected from a man in his 60s in good health.

The gene calls are TRBV3-1 (or the pseudogene TRBV3-2) and TRBJ1-2, with D perhaps TRBD1 (6 bases). Trimming shortened V by 1 base and J by 4 bases, and 19 bases separated the two germline ends. Germline CDR1 LGHDT, CDR2 YNNKEL (reference sequence). There are 17 residues in the CDR3. The CDR3 region is CASSQVPPTGLGYGYTF. DNA of the CDR3: TGTGCCAGCAGCCAAGTCCCCCCCACAGGGTTGGGCTATGGCTACACCTTC.

V is TRBV5-1 and J is TRBJ1-4; D gene uncertain. Germline assignment: CDR1 SGHRS and CDR2 YFSETQ. V was cut by 0 bases and J by 6 bases, with 15 bases left in between. The CDR3 contains 16 residues. Written as DNA, the CDR3 is TGCGCCAGCAGCTTGGGATCGGTCTCCCCCTATGAAAAACTGTTTTTT. It codes for CASSLGSVSPYEKLFF.

The rearrangement joins TRBV3-1 (or the pseudogene TRBV3-2) to TRBJ2-5; TRBD1 might be the D (6 bases). CDR1 is LGHDT, CDR2 YNNKEL, per germline (reference sequence). The CDR3 spans 15 residues. V lost 2 bases and J lost 4, with 14 bases in between. CDR3 DNA: TGTGCCAGCAGCCAATGGGGGCGCCGGGGAGAGACCCAGTACTTC. Encoded protein: CASSQWGRRGETQYF.

This chain joins TRBV4-3 and TRBJ1-2; no clear D gene. Per the germline V gene, CDR1 is LGHNA and CDR2 is YSLEER. Trimming took 0 bases from V and 5 from J, leaving 16 bases between them. The CDR3 contains 16 residues. The CDR3 protein is CASSQEGNRFGYGYTF. The CDR3 nucleotides read TGCGCCAGCAGCCAAGAAGGCAATAGATTCGGGTATGGCTACACCTTC.

This clone was seen more than once but under ten times. The gene calls are TRBV7-9 and TRBJ2-3, with a tentative D call TRBD1 (8 bases). With 3 bases removed from V and 4 bases from J, the gap between germline ends came to 11 bases. The CDR3 totals 14 residues. CDR1 and CDR2 from the germline V gene are SEHNR and FQNEAQ (reference sequence). The CDR3, as DNA: TGTGCCAGCAGCTTCACAGGGGGGGCAGATACGCAGTATTTT. Protein sequence: CASSFTGGADTQYF.

The chain recombines TRBV5-4 with TRBJ1-4; 9 positions match TRBD1. The length of the CDR3 is 17 residues. Per germline, CDR1 SGHNT and CDR2 YYREEE (reference sequence). Trimming took 0 bases from V and 1 from J; bases not matched to a gene: 4. CDR3 nucleotides: TGTGCCAGCAGCTTGGCACAGGGGGCCGGAACTAATGAAAAACTGTTTTTT. Protein product: CASSLAQGAGTNEKLFF.

The chain recombines TRBV6-5 with TRBJ1-2, with D perhaps matching TRBD1 (6 bases). Trimming pared 2 bases from V and 8 bases from J, leaving 15 bases between. The CDR3 totals 14 residues. CDR1 is MNHEY, CDR2 SVGAGI, per germline. The CDR3 loop is CASSYDATGGGYTF. CDR3 nucleotides: TGTGCCAGCAGTTACGACGCGACAGGAGGGGGCTACACCTTC.

The chain has TRBV19 and TRBJ1-6, with D possibly matching TRBD1 (5 bases). There are 14 residues in the CDR3. Germline loops: CDR1 LNHDA, CDR2 SQIVND (reference sequence). V was trimmed by 2 bases and J by 7 bases, leaving 9 bases between them. The CDR3 nucleotides are TGTGCCAGTAGTATACGGGGCGACAATTCACCCCTCCACTTT. Protein sequence: CASSIRGDNSPLHF.

This chain joins TRBV12-3 or TRBV12-4 and TRBJ1-1; D remains ambiguous. The CDR3 runs 12 residues. The V end lost 5 bases, the J end lost 5 bases, and 9 bases lay between the germline ends. This CDR3 is CASSQIGTEAFF. DNA for the CDR3: TGTGCCAGCAGTCAAATTGGGACTGAAGCTTTCTTT.

V usage is TRBV6-5 and J usage is TRBJ2-4; D call uncertain. Germline values: CDR1 MNHEY, CDR2 SVGAGI. Trimming pared 7 bases from V and 0 bases from J, leaving 7 bases between. The CDR3 runs 13 residues. The CDR3 is CASTMLAKNIQYF. In nucleotides, the CDR3 is TGTGCCAGCACTATGCTAGCCAAAAACATTCAGTACTTC.